A single sample is the source of the 25 T cell receptor beta chains below, sequenced in a study of blood T cell repertoires in COVID-19 (TCRdb year 2020). Receptor amplification or capture employed the immunoSEQ multiplex PCR assay. TCRdb re-hosts the immuneACCESS table, in-frame sequences only. Its copies lack some clones; in the studies checked, an unresolved V gene accounts for under half of them, and the cause for the rest is not known. The sample table records a few hundred thousand clones; more than 70% of these occur just once. 1.2% to 1.5% of the sample is taken by the ten largest. Sequences were obtained from PBMCs or T cells enriched from blood (not recorded which). Every receptor here comes from a young woman who had been exposed to COVID-19.

The chain recombines TRBV19 with TRBJ1-3; no reliable D call. V shed 3 bases and J shed 1 base, with 7 bases lying between them. Germline V CDR1 and CDR2: LNHDA, SQIVND (reference sequence). The CDR3 has 14 residues. This chain's CDR3 is CASSIGNSGNTIYF. CDR3 coding DNA: TGTGCCAGTAGTATCGGGAATTCTGGAAACACCATATATTTT.

V usage is TRBV4-3 and J usage is TRBJ1-3; maybe TRBD1 (6 bases). CDR1 is LGHNA, CDR2 YSLEER, per germline. V lost 0 bases and J lost 3, with 15 bases in between. The CDR3 is 17 residues long. Here the CDR3 reads CASSQDASGVFGNTIYF. The DNA of the CDR3 is TGCGCCAGCAGCCAAGACGCATCAGGGGTTTTTGGAAACACCATATATTTT.

This clone was seen only a few times. This chain links TRBV10-2 with TRBJ2-7; 8 bases are shared with TRBD2. This CDR3 contains 14 residues. Germline V gives CDR1 WSHSY, CDR2 SAAADI. The J segment lost 1 base and the V segment lost 8 bases, leaving 7 bases of the junction unmatched. CDR3 DNA sequence: TGCGCCAGCTTCGACCCTAGCGGGTCCTACGAGCAGTACTTC. It yields the protein CASFDPSGSYEQYF.

The chain combines TRBV28 with TRBJ1-2; possibly TRBD1 for D (5 bases). Germline CDR1 reads MDHEN; CDR2 reads SYDVKM. This CDR3 region has 14 residues. V was cut by 8 bases and J by 6 bases, with 19 bases left in between. DNA of the CDR3: TGTGCCAGCGGGGCAGGCTCACTTTACAATGGCTACACCTTC. Encoded protein: CASGAGSLYNGYTF.

This chain's CDR3 is CASSFTSGGVYEQYF. The CDR3 DNA reads as TGTGCCAGCAGCTTTACCTCCGGCGGGGTCTACGAGCAGTACTTC. The rearrangement links TRBV7-2 to TRBJ2-7; maybe TRBD2 (6 bases). This CDR3 region has 15 residues. Germline lookup yields CDR1 SGHTA and CDR2 FQGNSA. V gave up 3 bases and J gave up 3 bases, with 15 bases separating them.

J is TRBJ1-2 and V is TRBV4-1; 9 positions agree with TRBD1. Germline values: CDR1 MGHRA, CDR2 YSYEKL. With V trimmed by 3 bases and J by 6 bases, 2 bases remained unmatched. CDR3 length: 13 amino acids. Here the CDR3 DNA reads TGCGCCAGCAGCCAGGGGACAGGGAATGGCTACACCTTC. Amino acid sequence: CASSQGTGNGYTF.

In this sample, this clone turned up once. The gene calls are TRBV7-8 and TRBJ2-7, with D hard to call. Trimming removed 0 bases from V and 6 bases from J, with 9 bases in between. The CDR3 loop spans 13 amino acids. Germline V lookup: CDR1 SGHVS, CDR2 FQNEAQ. DNA for the CDR3: TGTGCCAGCAGCTTAGCGGCGGCCCTCGAGCAGTACTTC. This sequence encodes CASSLAAALEQYF. Filled out from reference TRBV7-8 and TRBJ2-7, the complete variable domain reads GAGVSQSPRYKVAKRGQDVALRCDPISGHVSLFWYQQALGQGPEFLTYFQNEAQLDKSGLPSDRFFAERPEGSVSTLKIQRTQQEDSAVYLCASSLAAALEQYFGPGTRLTVT.

The gene calls are TRBV5-4 and TRBJ2-5, with 7 bases matching TRBD1. CDR1 SGHNT and CDR2 YYREEE come from the germline V gene (reference sequence). V lost 4 bases, J lost 1 base, and 4 bases stayed unmatched. The CDR3 extends over 14 amino acids. CDR3 residues: CASSLDRVQETQYF. The CDR3 DNA reads TGTGCCAGCAGCCTAGACAGGGTCCAAGAGACCCAGTACTTC.

V is TRBV5-4 and J is TRBJ1-6; D is undetermined. CDR1 is SGHNT, CDR2 YYREEE, per germline (reference sequence). The CDR3 extends over 13 amino acids. The V end lost 4 bases, the J end lost 5 bases, and 7 bases lay between the germline ends. CDR3 amino acids: CASSADNNSPLHF. Written as DNA, the CDR3 is TGTGCCAGCAGCGCAGATAATAATTCACCCCTCCACTTT.

A few counts support this clone. CDR3 amino acids: CASSLGGHTEAFF. The DNA for the CDR3 is TGTGCCAGCAGCTTAGGTGGCCACACTGAAGCTTTCTTT. The V call is TRBV7-9, the J call TRBJ1-1, with D unresolved. Trimming took 1 base from V and 3 from J, leaving 6 bases between them. Germline V lookup: CDR1 SEHNR, CDR2 FQNEAQ (reference sequence). The CDR3 runs to 13 residues.

This clone was picked up a small number of times. V usage is TRBV11-3 and J usage is TRBJ2-1; 9 bases align to TRBD1. The CDR3 runs 15 residues. Germline CDR1 and CDR2: SGHNT and YENEEA. The J segment lost 4 bases and the V segment lost 5 bases, leaving 6 bases of the junction unmatched. CDR3 in amino acids: CASSHDRGSYNEQFF. CDR3 sequence (DNA): TGTGCCAGCAGCCACGACAGGGGGAGTTACAATGAGCAGTTCTTC.

The V gene is TRBV7-2, the J gene TRBJ2-5; D perhaps matches TRBD2 (7 bases). The CDR3 length is 16 residues. Trimming pared 5 bases from V and 4 bases from J, leaving 20 bases between. CDR1 and CDR2 (germline): SGHTA, FQGNSA. DNA for the CDR3: TGTGCCAGCAGCCTGTGGGGGGGGGCGAGTGCAGAGACCCAGTACTTC. Amino acid sequence: CASSLWGGASAETQYF.

The chain employs TRBV18 and TRBJ1-2; 7 nucleotides agree with TRBD1. The CDR3 loop spans 15 amino acids. Trimming cost V 6 bases and J 0 bases; bases outside gene matches: 7. CDR1 KGHSH and CDR2 LQKENI come from the germline V gene. CDR3 DNA: TGTGCCAGCTCCCGGGGACAGCAAACTAACTATGGCTACACCTTC. This sequence encodes CASSRGQQTNYGYTF.

The genes are TRBV29-1 and TRBJ2-3; 10 nucleotides agree with TRBD2. The germline CDR1 and CDR2 sequences are SQVTM and ANQGSEA. V lost 4 bases to trimming and J lost 0 bases; unmatched junction nucleotides: 10. CDR3 size: 17 residues. In DNA, the CDR3 is TGCAGCGTTGTGTCTAGCGGGAGTAGTCCGAGCACAGATACGCAGTATTTT. This codes for CSVVSSGSSPSTDTQYF.

This clone was counted a few times. Other DNA sequences in this specimen translate into the identical CDR3. The V gene is TRBV27, the J gene TRBJ2-7, with 10 bases that match TRBD1. V was pared by 5 bases and J by 2 bases, with 9 bases of the junction left unmatched. The V gene's germline CDR1 is MNHEY and CDR2 SMNVEV (reference sequence). The CDR3 has 16 amino acids. Here the CDR3 reads CASSQTGTGVPYEQYF. CDR3 coding DNA: TGTGCCAGCAGTCAAACTGGGACAGGGGTCCCCTACGAGCAGTACTTC.

V usage is TRBV2 and J usage is TRBJ2-5; D may be TRBD2 (5 bases). The CDR3 is 11 residues long. With 10 bases removed from V and 4 bases from J, the gap between germline ends came to 10 bases. The germline gives CDR1 SNHLY, CDR2 FYNNEI. CDR3 DNA sequence: TGTGCCACGAGGGTCGGAGAGACCCAGTACTTC. It yields the protein CATRVGETQYF.

V and J are TRBV5-6 and TRBJ1-1, with 7 nucleotides matching TRBD1. The CDR3 is made up of 15 amino acids. Germline lookup yields CDR1 SGHDT and CDR2 YYEEEE. The V gene end was trimmed by 4 bases and the J gene end by 4 bases; junction bases not matched to a gene: 10. CDR3 residues: CASSPDAGGSTEAFF. DNA for the CDR3: TGTGCCAGCAGCCCTGACGCAGGGGGGAGCACTGAAGCTTTCTTT.

V and J are TRBV6-5 and TRBJ2-7; 7 bases map to TRBD1. This CDR3 comprises 14 residues. The junction had 8 bases not matched to a gene; V was cut back by 6 bases and J by 3 bases. Germline CDR1 MNHEY, CDR2 SVGAGI. In DNA form, the CDR3 reads TGTGCCAGCAGAGCCCGGGACAGAGTCTACGAGCAGTACTTC. This encodes CASRARDRVYEQYF.

The rearrangement joins TRBV28 to TRBJ2-6, with D possibly being TRBD1 (6 bases). Germline V gene data show CDR1 as MDHEN and CDR2 as SYDVKM. The CDR3 extends over 15 amino acids. Trimming shortened V by 7 bases and J by 0 bases, and 10 bases separated the two germline ends. CDR3 region: CASTTQGSGANVLTF. The CDR3 region has the DNA TGTGCCAGCACTACACAGGGCTCTGGGGCCAACGTCCTGACTTTC.

This rearrangement joins TRBV2 to TRBJ2-1; 8 bases align to TRBD2. The junction had 6 bases not matched to a gene; V was cut back by 7 bases and J by 4 bases. Germline assignment: CDR1 SNHLY and CDR2 FYNNEI. This CDR3 contains 14 residues. CDR3 residues: CASKSTSGYNEQFF. For the CDR3, the DNA is TGTGCCAGCAAGTCAACTAGCGGTTACAATGAGCAGTTCTTC.

The chain employs TRBV28 and TRBJ1-1; a weak D match, TRBD1 (6 bases). Germline V gives CDR1 MDHEN, CDR2 SYDVKM. CDR3 length: 13 residues. V was cut by 1 base and J by 8 bases, with 11 bases left in between. CDR3 sequence reads: CASSLSGQPEAFF. Written as DNA, the CDR3 is TGTGCCAGCAGTTTATCTGGACAGCCAGAAGCTTTCTTT.

The chain employs TRBV5-1 and TRBJ2-1; 10 nucleotides line up with TRBD2. CDR1 SGHRS and CDR2 YFSETQ come from the germline V gene. This CDR3 is built from 15 residues. Trimming removed 6 bases from V and 6 bases from J; junction bases left unmatched: 9. The CDR3, as DNA: TGCGCCAGCAACCGGTTAGCGGGAGGATCCAATGAGCAGTTCTTC. This translates into CASNRLAGGSNEQFF.

The chain combines TRBV3-1 (or the pseudogene TRBV3-2) with TRBJ2-7, with D tentatively TRBD1 (5 bases). CDR3 length: 12 amino acids. The V gene's germline CDR1 is LGHDT and CDR2 YNNKEL (reference sequence). V lost 1 base to trimming and J lost 5 bases, with 6 bases between them. The chain's CDR3 is CASSQAGHEQYF. The CDR3, as DNA: TGTGCCAGCAGCCAAGCAGGGCACGAGCAGTACTTC.

This chain connects TRBV2 to TRBJ2-7; 7 bases line up with TRBD2. The germline gives CDR1 SNHLY, CDR2 FYNNEI. The CDR3 is 15 residues long. V was pared by 4 bases and J by 5 bases, with 11 bases of the junction left unmatched. The CDR3 region has the DNA TGTGCCAGCAGTGCCGCGGGGGATCTCCTCGACGAGCAGTACTTC. Its translation: CASSAAGDLLDEQYF.

V and J are TRBV19 and TRBJ1-6; 9 nucleotides agree with TRBD1. Germline lookup yields CDR1 LNHDA and CDR2 SQIVND (reference sequence). V was clipped by 3 bases and J by 8 bases; unmatched bases: 8. The CDR3 is 16 amino acids. The CDR3 reads CASSIRQGGAHSPLHF. CDR3 DNA: TGTGCCAGTAGTATCCGACAGGGGGGGGCGCATTCACCCCTCCACTTT.